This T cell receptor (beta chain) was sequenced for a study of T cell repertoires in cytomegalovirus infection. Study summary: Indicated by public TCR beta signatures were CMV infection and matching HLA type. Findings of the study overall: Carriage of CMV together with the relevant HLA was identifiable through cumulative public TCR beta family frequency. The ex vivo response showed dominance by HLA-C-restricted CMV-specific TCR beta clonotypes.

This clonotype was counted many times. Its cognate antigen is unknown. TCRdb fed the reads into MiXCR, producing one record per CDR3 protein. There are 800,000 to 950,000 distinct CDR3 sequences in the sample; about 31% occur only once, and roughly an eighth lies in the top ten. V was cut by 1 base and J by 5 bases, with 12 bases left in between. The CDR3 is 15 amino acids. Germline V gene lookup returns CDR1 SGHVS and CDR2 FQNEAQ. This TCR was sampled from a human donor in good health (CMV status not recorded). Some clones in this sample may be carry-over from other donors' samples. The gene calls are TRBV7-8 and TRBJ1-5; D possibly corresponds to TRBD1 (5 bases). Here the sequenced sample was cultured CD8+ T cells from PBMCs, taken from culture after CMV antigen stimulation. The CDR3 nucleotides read TGTGCCAGCAGCTTAGGAGTTATGGGGCATCAGCCCCAGCATTTT. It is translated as CASSLGVMGHQPQHF.